Listed here is a single TCR beta chain. Its antigen is not known. Primers: 60 Vbeta forward and 13 Jbeta reverse. In the authors' workflow: Around 11 million shared chains were among the roughly 80 million unique TCR beta chains that a later analysis counted. Produced via immunoSEQ multiplex PCR; TCRdb's table is partial and in-frame only. The V and J calls and clone size were taken over from that table, and D and trimming were inferred from the DNA. The sample has 150,000 to 200,000 clones; more than 70% are singletons. The data derive from a study of cytomegalovirus exposure and HLA in healthy donors. In the study overall: As an earlier analysis found, roughly 180 million T cells yielded about 120 million unique TCR beta sequences. Study observations and caveats: Earlier findings revealed that most TCR beta V segments proved productive either about 90% or about 30% of the time.

V was pared by 1 base and J by 5 bases, with 10 bases of the junction left unmatched. The V gene's germline CDR1 is LGHNT and CDR2 FRNRAP. The CDR3 covers 16 residues. This sequence joins TRBV12-5 and TRBJ1-2, with 7 positions matching TRBD1. The source of this sequence is a woman between 35 and 50 years old in good health and CMV-seronegative. The sample consisted of PBMCs. CDR3 DNA: TGTGCTAGTGGTTTGGAAAAAACAGGGGCACGGTATGGCTACACCTTC. This encodes CASGLEKTGARYGYTF.